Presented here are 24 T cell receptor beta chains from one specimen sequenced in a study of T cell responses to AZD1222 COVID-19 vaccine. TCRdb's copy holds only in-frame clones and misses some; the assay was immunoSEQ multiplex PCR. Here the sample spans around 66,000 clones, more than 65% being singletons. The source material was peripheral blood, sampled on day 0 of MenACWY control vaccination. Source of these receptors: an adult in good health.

The CDR3 here is CASSYSTVSNTGELFF. The CDR3 DNA reads TGTGCCAGCAGTTACTCGACAGTATCGAACACCGGGGAGCTGTTTTTT. The chain has TRBV6-5 and TRBJ2-2; the D gene is possibly TRBD1 (5 bases). The germline V gene encodes CDR1 MNHEY and CDR2 SVGAGI. Trimming took off 0 bases at V and 0 bases at J, with 8 bases between the two ends. The CDR3 is 16 amino acids.

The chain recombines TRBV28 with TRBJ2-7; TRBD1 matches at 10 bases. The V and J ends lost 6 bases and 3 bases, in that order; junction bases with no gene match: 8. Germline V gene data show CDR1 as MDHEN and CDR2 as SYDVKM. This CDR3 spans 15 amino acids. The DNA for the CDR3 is TGTGCCAGCAGGGGACCCCGGGACAGGGGCTACGAGCAGTACTTC. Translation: CASRGPRDRGYEQYF.

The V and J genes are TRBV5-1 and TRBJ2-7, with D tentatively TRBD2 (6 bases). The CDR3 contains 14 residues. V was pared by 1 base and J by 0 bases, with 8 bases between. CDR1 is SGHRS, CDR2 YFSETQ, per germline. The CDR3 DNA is TGCGCCAGCAGCTTGACAGCGGGCTCCTACGAGCAGTACTTC. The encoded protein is CASSLTAGSYEQYF.

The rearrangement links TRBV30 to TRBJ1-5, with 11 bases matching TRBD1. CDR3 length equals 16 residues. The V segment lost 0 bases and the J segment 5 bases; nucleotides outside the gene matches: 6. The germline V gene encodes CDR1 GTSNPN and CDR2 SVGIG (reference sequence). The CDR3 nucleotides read TGTGCCTGGAGTGTAGGGGGGACAGGGGGTTATCAGCCCCAGCATTTT. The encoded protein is CAWSVGGTGGYQPQHF.

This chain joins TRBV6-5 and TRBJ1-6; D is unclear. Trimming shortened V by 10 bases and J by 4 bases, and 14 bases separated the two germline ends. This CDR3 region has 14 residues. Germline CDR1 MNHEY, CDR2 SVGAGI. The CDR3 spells CATALSAYNSPLHF. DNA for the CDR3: TGTGCCACCGCCCTTTCCGCGTATAATTCACCCCTCCACTTT.

For the CDR3, the DNA is TGTGCCAGCAGTTTTGGTAGCGGGAGCCGCGAGCAGTACTTC. Its translation: CASSFGSGSREQYF. The gene calls are TRBV28 and TRBJ2-7; 9 nucleotides align to TRBD2. J was trimmed by 6 bases and V by 3 bases; bases with no gene match: 6. CDR1 is MDHEN, CDR2 SYDVKM, per germline. CDR3 size: 14 residues.

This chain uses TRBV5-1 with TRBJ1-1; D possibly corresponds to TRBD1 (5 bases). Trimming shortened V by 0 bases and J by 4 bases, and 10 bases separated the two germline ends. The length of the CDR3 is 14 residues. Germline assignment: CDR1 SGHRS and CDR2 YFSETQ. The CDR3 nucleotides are TGCGCCAGCAGCTTGGAAGGGGCCAGCACTGAAGCTTTCTTT. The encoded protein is CASSLEGASTEAFF. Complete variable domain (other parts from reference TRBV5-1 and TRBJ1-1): KAGVTQTPRYLIKTRGQQVTLSCSPISGHRSVSWYQQTPGQGLQFLFEYFSETQRNKGNFPGRFSGRQFSNSRSEMNVSTLELGDSALYLCASSLEGASTEAFFGQGTRLTVV.

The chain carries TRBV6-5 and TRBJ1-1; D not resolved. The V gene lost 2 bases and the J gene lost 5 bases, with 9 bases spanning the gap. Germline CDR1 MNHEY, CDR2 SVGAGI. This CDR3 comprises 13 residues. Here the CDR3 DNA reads TGTGCCAGCAGTTACAAAAGGGATACTGAAGCTTTCTTT. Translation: CASSYKRDTEAFF.

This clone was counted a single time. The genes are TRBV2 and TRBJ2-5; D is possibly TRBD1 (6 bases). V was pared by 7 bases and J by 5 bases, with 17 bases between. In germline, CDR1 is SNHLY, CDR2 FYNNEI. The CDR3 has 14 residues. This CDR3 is CASNRGTPGETQYF. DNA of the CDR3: TGTGCCAGCAACAGAGGGACACCGGGGGAGACCCAGTACTTC.

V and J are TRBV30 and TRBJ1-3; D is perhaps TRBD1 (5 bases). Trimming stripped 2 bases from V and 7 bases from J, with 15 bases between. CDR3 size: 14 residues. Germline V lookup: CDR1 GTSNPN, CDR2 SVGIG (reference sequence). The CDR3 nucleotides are TGTGCCTGGAGTACCGGGACCATCGGCAACACCATATATTTT. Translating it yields CAWSTGTIGNTIYF.

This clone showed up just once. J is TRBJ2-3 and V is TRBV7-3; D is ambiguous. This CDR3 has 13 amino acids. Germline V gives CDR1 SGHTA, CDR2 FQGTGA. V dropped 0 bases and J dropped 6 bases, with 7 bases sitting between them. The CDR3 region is CASSLTMGDTQYF. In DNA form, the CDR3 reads TGTGCCAGCAGCTTAACGATGGGGGATACGCAGTATTTT.

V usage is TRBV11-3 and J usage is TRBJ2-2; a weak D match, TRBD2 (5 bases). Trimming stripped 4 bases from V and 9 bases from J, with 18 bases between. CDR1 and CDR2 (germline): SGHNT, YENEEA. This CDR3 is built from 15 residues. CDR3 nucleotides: TGTGCCAGCAGCTCCGGAGGACCCCCTAGTCGGGAGCTGTTTTTT. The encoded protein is CASSSGGPPSRELFF.

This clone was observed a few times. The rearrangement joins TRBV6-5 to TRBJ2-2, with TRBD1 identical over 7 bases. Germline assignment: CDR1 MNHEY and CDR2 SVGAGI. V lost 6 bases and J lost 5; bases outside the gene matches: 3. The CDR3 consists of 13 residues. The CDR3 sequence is CASSDRETGELFF. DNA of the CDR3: TGTGCCAGCAGCGACAGGGAAACCGGGGAGCTGTTTTTT.

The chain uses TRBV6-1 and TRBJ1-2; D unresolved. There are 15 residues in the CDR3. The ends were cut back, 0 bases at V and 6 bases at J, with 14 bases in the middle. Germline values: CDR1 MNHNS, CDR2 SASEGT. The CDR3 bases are TGTGCCAGCAGTGAAGCTGGGCAGTTTCGCCATGGCTACACCTTC. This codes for CASSEAGQFRHGYTF.

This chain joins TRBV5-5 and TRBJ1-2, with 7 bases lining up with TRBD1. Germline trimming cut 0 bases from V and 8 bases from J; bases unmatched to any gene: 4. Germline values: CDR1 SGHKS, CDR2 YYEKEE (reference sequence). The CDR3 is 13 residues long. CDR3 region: CASSLGGGEGYTF. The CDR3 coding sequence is TGTGCCAGCAGCTTGGGAGGGGGCGAGGGCTACACCTTC. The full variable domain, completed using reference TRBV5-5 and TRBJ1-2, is DAGVTQSPTHLIKTRGQQVTLRCSPISGHKSVSWYQQVLGQGPQFIFQYYEKEERGRGNFPDRFSARQFPNYSSELNVNALLLGDSALYLCASSLGGGEGYTFGSGTRLTVV.

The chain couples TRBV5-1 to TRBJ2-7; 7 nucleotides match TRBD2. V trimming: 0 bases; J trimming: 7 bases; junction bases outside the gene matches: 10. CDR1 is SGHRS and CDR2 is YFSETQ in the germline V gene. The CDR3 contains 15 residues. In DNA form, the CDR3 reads TGCGCCAGCAGCTTGGCTGGGGCGGGAGAGGGGGAGCAGTACTTC. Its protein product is CASSLAGAGEGEQYF.

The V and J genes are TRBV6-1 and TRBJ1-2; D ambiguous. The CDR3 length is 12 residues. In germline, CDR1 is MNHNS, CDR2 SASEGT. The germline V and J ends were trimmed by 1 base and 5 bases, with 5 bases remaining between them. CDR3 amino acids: CASSEGGYGYTF. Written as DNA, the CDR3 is TGTGCCAGCAGTGAAGGAGGTTATGGCTACACCTTC.

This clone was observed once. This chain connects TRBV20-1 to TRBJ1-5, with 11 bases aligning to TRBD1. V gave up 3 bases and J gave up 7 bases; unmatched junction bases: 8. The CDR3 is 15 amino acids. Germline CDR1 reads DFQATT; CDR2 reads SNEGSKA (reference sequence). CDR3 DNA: TGCAGTGCTAGTCTGGACAGGGGGCCGGACCAGCCCCAGCATTTT. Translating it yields CSASLDRGPDQPQHF.

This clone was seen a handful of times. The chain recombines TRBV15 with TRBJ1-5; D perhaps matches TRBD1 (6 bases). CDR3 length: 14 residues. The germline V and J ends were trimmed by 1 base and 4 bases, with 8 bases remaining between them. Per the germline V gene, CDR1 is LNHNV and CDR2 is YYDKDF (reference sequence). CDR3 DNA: TGTGCCACCAGCAGAGCCAGGGGAAATCAGCCCCAGCATTTT. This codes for CATSRARGNQPQHF.

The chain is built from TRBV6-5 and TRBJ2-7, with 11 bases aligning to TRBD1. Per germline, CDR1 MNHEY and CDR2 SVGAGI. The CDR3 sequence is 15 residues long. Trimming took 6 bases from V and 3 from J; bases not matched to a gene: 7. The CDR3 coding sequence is TGTGCCAGCAGCGTTGGACAGGGGGCGATCTACGAGCAGTACTTC. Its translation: CASSVGQGAIYEQYF.

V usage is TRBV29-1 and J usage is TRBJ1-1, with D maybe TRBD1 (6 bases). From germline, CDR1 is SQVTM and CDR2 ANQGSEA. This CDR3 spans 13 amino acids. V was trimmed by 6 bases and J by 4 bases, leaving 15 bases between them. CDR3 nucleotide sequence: TGCAGCGTGGGGTTGGGGGGCTTCACTGAAGCTTTCTTT. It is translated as CSVGLGGFTEAFF. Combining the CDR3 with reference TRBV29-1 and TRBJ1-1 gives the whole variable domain SAVISQKPSRDICQRGTSLTIQCQVDSQVTMMFWYRQQPGQSLTLIATANQGSEATYESGFVIDKFPISRPNLTFSTLTVSNMSPEDSSIYLCSVGLGGFTEAFFGQGTRLTVV.

CDR3 DNA sequence: TGTGCCAGCAGCCAAGATCGTACCGGGGTATTCAGTACCGCTACGAACACTGAAGCTTTCTTT. This translates into CASSQDRTGVFSTATNTEAFF. The gene calls are TRBV4-2 and TRBJ1-1; no reliable D call. The V gene's germline CDR1 is LGHNA and CDR2 YNFKEQ. The V and J ends lost 0 bases and 1 base respectively, with 27 bases between them. The CDR3 spans 21 residues.

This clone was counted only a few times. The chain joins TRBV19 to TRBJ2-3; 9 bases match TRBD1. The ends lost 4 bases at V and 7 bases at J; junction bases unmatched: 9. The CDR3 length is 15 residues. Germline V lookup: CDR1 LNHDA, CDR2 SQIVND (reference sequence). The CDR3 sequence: CASSRVGQGLNTQYF. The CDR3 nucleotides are TGTGCCAGTAGTAGGGTCGGACAGGGGTTAAATACGCAGTATTTT.

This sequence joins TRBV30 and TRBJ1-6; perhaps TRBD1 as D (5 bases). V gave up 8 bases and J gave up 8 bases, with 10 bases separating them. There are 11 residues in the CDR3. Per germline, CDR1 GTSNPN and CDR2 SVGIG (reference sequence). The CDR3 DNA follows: TGTGCCGGCGGGGGAGATTCACCCCTCCACTTT. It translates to CAGGGDSPLHF.